The 14 T cell receptor beta chains listed next were all sequenced from one sample in a study of blood T cell repertoires in COVID-19. The table came from immunoSEQ multiplex PCR; TCRdb's copy has only in-frame clones and leaves some out. Among about 340,000 clones, 75% to 90% were seen once, and the ten largest hold about 7.1%. The sample consisted of peripheral blood. The receptors derive from a woman aged 55 to 70 with COVID-19, enrolled during active disease.

As for this clone: Other nucleotide sequences from this sample produce the same CDR3. V usage is TRBV6-2 or TRBV6-3 and J usage is TRBJ1-5, with D maybe TRBD1 (5 bases). This CDR3 has 14 residues. V shed 0 bases and J shed 5 bases, with 8 bases lying between them. Germline V CDR1 and CDR2: MNHEY, SVGEGT. In DNA form, the CDR3 reads TGTGCCAGCAGTTACTCATTAGGGGATCAGCCCCAGCATTTT. This sequence encodes CASSYSLGDQPQHF.

The chain joins TRBV30 to TRBJ2-1; D is unresolved. From germline, CDR1 is GTSNPN and CDR2 SVGIG (reference sequence). The CDR3 consists of 11 residues. Trimming took off 6 bases at V and 1 base at J, with 4 bases between the two ends. CDR3 region: CACSSYNEQFF. The DNA for the CDR3 is TGTGCCTGTTCTTCCTACAATGAGCAGTTCTTC.

As to this clone: Other nucleotide sequences from this sample produce the same CDR3. The V gene is TRBV11-2, the J gene TRBJ1-1; no clear D gene. The germline V and J ends were trimmed by 1 base and 0 bases, with 6 bases remaining between them. CDR1 is SGHAT, CDR2 FQNNGV, per germline. The CDR3 runs 14 residues. CDR3 region: CASSLGGVNTEAFF. CDR3 DNA sequence: TGTGCCAGCAGCTTAGGCGGGGTGAACACTGAAGCTTTCTTT.

The V call is TRBV14, the J call TRBJ1-2; possible D gene TRBD1, 5 bases. Trimming took 4 bases from V and 2 from J, leaving 17 bases between them. The CDR3 runs to 16 residues. Germline V lookup: CDR1 SGHDN, CDR2 FVKESK. The CDR3, as DNA: TGTGCCAGCAGCCGGAGGGTTGGGGCCGCCAACTATGGCTACACCTTC. Protein product: CASSRRVGAANYGYTF.

The rearrangement joins TRBV7-9 to TRBJ1-3; no definite D call. CDR1 SEHNR and CDR2 FQNEAQ come from the germline V gene (reference sequence). The CDR3 has 12 residues. Trimming removed 8 bases at V and 7 bases at J, with 12 bases between. CDR3: CASGTGGNTIYF. DNA of the CDR3: TGTGCCAGCGGAACGGGTGGGAACACCATATATTTT.

To note about this clone: This CDR3 is also generated by other DNA sequences in the sample. This chain links TRBV6-5 with TRBJ1-4, with 9 bases identical to TRBD1. Germline assignment: CDR1 MNHEY and CDR2 SVGAGI. V trimming: 6 bases; J trimming: 5 bases; junction bases outside the gene matches: 4. This CDR3 has 14 residues. The CDR3 bases are TGTGCCAGCAGCCGGGACAGGGAAAATGAAAAACTGTTTTTT. Protein sequence: CASSRDRENEKLFF.

This CDR3 is CAISDVESSGNTIYF. CDR3 coding DNA: TGTGCCATCAGTGACGTCGAGAGCTCTGGAAACACCATATATTTT. This rearrangement joins TRBV10-3 to TRBJ1-3, with D uncertain. The CDR3 contains 15 residues. V lost 3 bases and J 0 bases, leaving 9 bases between the germline ends. The germline CDR1 and CDR2 sequences are ENHRY and SYGVKD.

The rearrangement links TRBV7-9 to TRBJ1-6; the D gene is possibly TRBD1 (5 bases). CDR1 is SEHNR, CDR2 FQNEAQ, per germline (reference sequence). V lost 5 bases and J 6 bases, leaving 17 bases between the germline ends. The CDR3 is made up of 16 amino acids. The DNA for the CDR3 is TGTGCCAGCAGCCCAAACCCAGGACAAGTTAATTCACCCCTCCACTTT. Translated, it gives CASSPNPGQVNSPLHF.

In DNA, the CDR3 is TGTGCCAGCAGCTTATCAGGGGGCGGCTACACCTTC. Encoded protein: CASSLSGGGYTF. This chain uses TRBV12-3 or TRBV12-4 with TRBJ1-2; 8 bases align to TRBD1. CDR3 length equals 12 residues. V gave up 6 bases and J gave up 8 bases; unmatched junction bases: 5.

The genes are TRBV6-1 and TRBJ1-3; D is possibly TRBD1 (5 bases). This CDR3 spans 16 amino acids. V was shortened by 3 bases and J by 0 bases, with 12 bases between the two germline ends. From germline, CDR1 is MNHNS and CDR2 SASEGT. CDR3 bases: TGTGCCAGCAGTGACAGGACACGACCCTCTGGAAACACCATATATTTT. Encoded protein: CASSDRTRPSGNTIYF.

The chain links TRBV2 to TRBJ2-7; 9 nucleotides align to TRBD1. Per the germline V gene, CDR1 is SNHLY and CDR2 is FYNNEI. With V trimmed by 6 bases and J by 2 bases, 5 bases remained unmatched. The CDR3 is made up of 14 amino acids. The CDR3 is CASRSGTGTYEQYF. CDR3 DNA sequence: TGTGCCAGCAGATCCGGGACAGGGACCTACGAGCAGTACTTC. The full variable domain, in which reference TRBV2 and TRBJ2-7 provide the parts outside the CDR3, is EPEVTQTPSHQVTQMGQEVILRCVPISNHLYFYWYRQILGQKVEFLVSFYNNEISEKSEIFDDQFSVERPDGSNFTLKIRSTKLEDSAMYFCASRSGTGTYEQYFGPGTRLTVT.

The genes are TRBV5-4 and TRBJ2-7; D unclear. The CDR3 runs 12 residues. Trimming cost V 0 bases and J 3 bases, with 4 bases left between them. Germline V gives CDR1 SGHNT, CDR2 YYREEE (reference sequence). The CDR3 reads CASSLDGYEQYF. In DNA form, the CDR3 reads TGTGCCAGCAGCTTGGACGGCTACGAGCAGTACTTC.

The chain recombines TRBV7-3 with TRBJ1-1; 12 positions agree with TRBD1. After removal of 5 bases from V and 5 bases from J, the junction contained 12 bases not matched to a gene. Germline CDR1 reads SGHTA; CDR2 reads FQGTGA. There are 17 residues in the CDR3. CDR3 loop: CASSLLGGQGAGTEAFF. CDR3 DNA sequence: TGTGCCAGCAGCCTCTTGGGGGGACAGGGGGCTGGTACTGAAGCTTTCTTT.

This chain connects TRBV7-6 to TRBJ1-1; D is unresolved. The CDR3 totals 17 residues. The germline CDR1 and CDR2 sequences are SGHVS and FNYEAQ. The ends were cut back, 1 base at V and 3 bases at J, with 18 bases in the middle. The DNA for the CDR3 is TGTGCCAGCAGCTTAGAGACTCCGGGGTTTCAAGACACTGAAGCTTTCTTT. This codes for CASSLETPGFQDTEAFF. The full variable domain, its missing parts supplied by reference TRBV7-6 and TRBJ1-1, is GAGVSQSPRYKVTKRGQDVALRCDPISGHVSLYWYRQALGQGPEFLTYFNYEAQQDKSGLPNDRFSAERPEGSISTLTIQRTEQRDSAMYRCASSLETPGFQDTEAFFGQGTRLTVV.